Listed below are T cell receptor beta chains from one sample, sequenced in a study of T-cell reconstitution after alpha-beta-depleted transplantation in children. TCRdb reanalysed the PCR reads using MiXCR and keeps one entry per CDR3 protein. The profile covers about 600,000 distinct CDR3 sequences, with 10% to 15% appearing a single time and roughly 2.3% taken by the ten largest. The sequences come from PBMCs, mostly from graft donor cells, collected 360 days after TCRalphabeta/CD19-depleted stem cell transplant. The receptors were sampled from a male patient younger than 18 who had a stem cell transplant for acute myeloid leukemia, so the T cells may come from the graft donor. Both conserved end residues are part of each CDR3. A D gene is named only where the DNA matches it firmly. For some rows the clone size is stated as once, few or many, or as a class when expanded; others skip it.

cdr3_aa cdr3_nt d_call clone_size j_call v_call
CSVESYRAPYEQYF TGCAGCGTTGAATCATACAGGGCGCCTTACGAGCAGTACTTC . few TRBJ2-7 TRBV29-1
CASSLAPGARLGLNTGELFF TGTGCCAGCAGCTTAGCGCCTGGCGCTAGGCTAGGCTTGAACACCGGGGAGCTGTTTTTT . few TRBJ2-2 TRBV7-8
CASLATSPSYNEQFF TGTGCCAGCTTGGCCACTAGCCCCTCTTACAATGAGCAGTTCTTC . few TRBJ2-1 TRBV28
CASSSGLGGSSGDTQYF TGCGCCAGCAGCTCGGGTCTGGGCGGGAGCAGTGGAGATACGCAGTATTTT TRBD2 . TRBJ2-3 TRBV5-1
CASSVGSSTHYEQYF TGTGCCAGCAGCGTAGGGAGTTCCACTCACTACGAGCAGTACTTC . many TRBJ2-7 TRBV9
CASSLGLAGFTDTQYF TGCGCCAGCAGCTTGGGGCTAGCGGGATTCACAGATACGCAGTATTTT TRBD2 many TRBJ2-3 TRBV5-1
CASSLEGIEEQFF TGCGCCAGCAGCTTGGAGGGTATTGAGGAGCAGTTCTTC . . TRBJ2-1 TRBV5-1
CASSQESAVYEQYF TGTGCCAGCAGCCAAGAAAGTGCGGTCTACGAGCAGTACTTC . few TRBJ2-7 TRBV3-1
CSPWGSSGSEFF TGCAGTCCCTGGGGGAGTAGCGGGAGTGAGTTCTTC TRBD2 many TRBJ2-1 TRBV20-1
CATSPHPGRGGTDTQYF TGTGCCACCTCCCCTCACCCTGGACGAGGGGGCACAGATACGCAGTATTTT . . TRBJ2-3 TRBV3-1
CASRTGTGNQPQHF TGTGCCAGCAGAACCGGGACAGGGAATCAGCCCCAGCATTTT TRBD1 few TRBJ1-5 TRBV12-3/TRBV12-4
CASSQDLLGTHSAYYYEQYF TGCGCCAGCAGCCAAGATCTTTTGGGGACACACAGCGCCTACTACTACGAGCAGTACTTC . few TRBJ2-7 TRBV4-3
CASSLSARTSYEQYF TGTGCCAGCTCACTCAGCGCGCGGACCTCCTACGAGCAGTACTTC . once TRBJ2-7 TRBV18
CASSLTQWINYGYTF TGTGCCAGCAGCCTTACACAGTGGATTAACTATGGCTACACCTTC . . TRBJ1-2 TRBV7-2
CASSQGIQAGGYNEQFF TGCGCCAGCAGCCAAGGGATCCAAGCGGGAGGGTACAATGAGCAGTTCTTC TRBD2 . TRBJ2-1 TRBV4-3
CASSYSGRGDTGELFF TGTGCCAGCAGTTATAGCGGGCGAGGGGACACCGGGGAGCTGTTTTTT TRBD2 . TRBJ2-2 TRBV6-2/TRBV6-3
CASSADRGNEKLFF TGTGCCAGCAGCGCGGACAGGGGAAATGAAAAACTGTTTTTT TRBD1 few TRBJ1-4 TRBV7-9
CASSLANWGVDNEQFF TGCGCCAGCAGCTTGGCAAATTGGGGTGTCGACAATGAGCAGTTCTTC . few TRBJ2-1 TRBV5-1
CASSFQGSSYNSPLHF TGCGCCAGCAGCTTCCAGGGATCGTCCTATAATTCACCCCTCCACTTT . . TRBJ1-6 TRBV5-1
CASRLAGPNNEQFF TGTGCCAGCAGGCTAGCGGGGCCCAACAATGAGCAGTTCTTC TRBD2 . TRBJ2-1 TRBV12-3/TRBV12-4
CATSRDKRGGNQPQHF TGTGCCACCAGCAGAGATAAGAGGGGAGGAAATCAGCCCCAGCATTTT . few TRBJ1-5 TRBV15
CATSRGSNSNQPQHF TGTGCCACCAGCAGAGGTTCAAATAGCAATCAGCCCCAGCATTTT . few TRBJ1-5 TRBV15
CASNPVAGGGETQYF TGTGCCAGCAATCCAGTAGCGGGAGGGGGGGAGACCCAGTACTTC . . TRBJ2-5 TRBV21-1
CASSQAWEAPYEQYF TGCGCCAGCAGCCAAGCGTGGGAGGCCCCCTACGAGCAGTACTTC . many TRBJ2-7 TRBV4-3
CAGSFRGGGTVAYEQYF TGTGCCGGCAGTTTTCGGGGGGGTGGGACAGTCGCCTACGAGCAGTACTTC . . TRBJ2-7 TRBV28
CASSSPGRGGDEQYF TGTGCCAGCAGCTCCCCCGGGAGGGGCGGCGACGAGCAGTACTTC TRBD2 . TRBJ2-7 TRBV7-9
CASSHDVGGLQTQYF TGCGCCAGCAGCCACGATGTTGGGGGTCTGCAGACCCAGTACTTC . . TRBJ2-5 TRBV4-3
CASSKPGLANGEQFF TGTGCCAGCAGTAAACCGGGACTAGCGAATGGTGAGCAGTTCTTC TRBD2 . TRBJ2-1 TRBV7-3
CASSPNGRTGANVLTF TGCGCCAGCAGCCCAAACGGGCGGACTGGGGCCAACGTCCTGACTTTC . few TRBJ2-6 TRBV4-3
CATSDSGQGAFNEQYF TGTGCCACCAGTGATTCCGGACAGGGGGCTTTTAACGAGCAGTACTTC TRBD1 . TRBJ2-7 TRBV24-1